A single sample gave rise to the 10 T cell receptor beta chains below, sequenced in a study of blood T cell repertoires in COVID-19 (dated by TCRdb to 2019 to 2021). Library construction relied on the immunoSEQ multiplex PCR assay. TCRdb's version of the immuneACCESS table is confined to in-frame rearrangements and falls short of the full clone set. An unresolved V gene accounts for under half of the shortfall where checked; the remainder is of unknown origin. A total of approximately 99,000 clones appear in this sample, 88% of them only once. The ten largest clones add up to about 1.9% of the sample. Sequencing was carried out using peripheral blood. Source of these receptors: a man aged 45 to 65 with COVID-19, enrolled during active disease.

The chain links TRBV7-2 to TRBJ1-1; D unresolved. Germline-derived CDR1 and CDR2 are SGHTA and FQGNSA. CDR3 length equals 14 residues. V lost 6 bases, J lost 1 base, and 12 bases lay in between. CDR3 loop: CASSLSSGNTEAFF. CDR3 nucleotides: TGTGCCAGCAGTTTGTCGTCCGGGAACACTGAAGCTTTCTTT.

The CDR3 DNA reads TGTGCCAGCAGCTTAACAGGGGCTGGAAACACCATATATTTT. It specifies CASSLTGAGNTIYF. The rearrangement uses TRBV11-2 and TRBJ1-3; 7 nucleotides match TRBD1. Trimming removed 2 bases from V and 2 bases from J; junction bases left unmatched: 0. The V gene's germline CDR1 is SGHAT and CDR2 FQNNGV. The CDR3 consists of 14 residues.

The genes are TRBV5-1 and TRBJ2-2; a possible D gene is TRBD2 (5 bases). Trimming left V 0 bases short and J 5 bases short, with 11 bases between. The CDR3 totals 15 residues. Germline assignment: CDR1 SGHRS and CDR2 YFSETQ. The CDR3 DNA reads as TGCGCCAGCAGCTTGGAGCCACGGGGAACCGGGGAGCTGTTTTTT. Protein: CASSLEPRGTGELFF.

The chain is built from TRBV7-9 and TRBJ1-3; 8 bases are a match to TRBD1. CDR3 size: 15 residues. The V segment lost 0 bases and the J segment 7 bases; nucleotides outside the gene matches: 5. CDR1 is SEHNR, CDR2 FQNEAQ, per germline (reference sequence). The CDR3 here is CASSLAWTGRNTIYF. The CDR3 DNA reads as TGTGCCAGCAGCTTAGCTTGGACAGGGAGGAACACCATATATTTT.

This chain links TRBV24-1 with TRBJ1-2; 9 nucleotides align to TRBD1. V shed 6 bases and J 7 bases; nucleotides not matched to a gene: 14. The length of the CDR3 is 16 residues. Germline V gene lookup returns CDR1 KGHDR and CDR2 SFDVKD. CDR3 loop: CATSPGQGPAGGGYTF. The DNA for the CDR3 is TGTGCCACCAGTCCGGGACAGGGCCCCGCGGGGGGTGGCTACACCTTC.

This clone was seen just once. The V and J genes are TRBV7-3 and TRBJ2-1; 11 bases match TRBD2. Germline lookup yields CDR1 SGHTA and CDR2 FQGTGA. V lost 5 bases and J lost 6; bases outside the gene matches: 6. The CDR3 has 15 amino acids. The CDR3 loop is CASSKSLAGGNEQFF. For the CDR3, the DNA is TGTGCCAGCAGCAAAAGTCTAGCGGGGGGCAATGAGCAGTTCTTC.

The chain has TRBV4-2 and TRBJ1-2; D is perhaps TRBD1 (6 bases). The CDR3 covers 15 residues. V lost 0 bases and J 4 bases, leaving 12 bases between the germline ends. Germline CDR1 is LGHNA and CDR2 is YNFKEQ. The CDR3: CASSQELRGGYGYTF. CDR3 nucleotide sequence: TGTGCCAGCAGCCAAGAGTTGAGGGGGGGCTATGGCTACACCTTC.

This CDR3 is CASSKGRDRITEAFF. The CDR3 DNA is TGTGCCAGCAGCAAAGGGAGGGACAGGATCACTGAAGCTTTCTTT. This sequence joins TRBV21-1 and TRBJ1-1; the table gives TRBD1 as D, unverified against the DNA. TRBV21-1 is given as a pseudogene. The CDR3 consists of 15 residues.

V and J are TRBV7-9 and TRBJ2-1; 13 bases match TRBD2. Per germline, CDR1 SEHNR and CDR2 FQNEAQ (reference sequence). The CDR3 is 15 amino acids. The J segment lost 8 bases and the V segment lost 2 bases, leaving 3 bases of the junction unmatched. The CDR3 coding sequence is TGTGCCAGCAGCTTACAACTAGCGGGGGGGCATGAGCAGTTCTTC. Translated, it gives CASSLQLAGGHEQFF.

CDR3 residues: CASSLAQGSIETQYF. CDR3 in DNA: TGTGCCAGCAGTTTAGCCCAGGGCAGTATCGAGACCCAGTACTTC. The chain carries TRBV28 and TRBJ2-5; D possibly corresponds to TRBD1 (5 bases). V was shortened by 2 bases and J by 5 bases, with 15 bases between the two germline ends. The V gene's germline CDR1 is MDHEN and CDR2 SYDVKM. CDR3 length equals 15 residues.